Presented here are 15 T cell receptor beta chains from one specimen sequenced in a study of long-term antiretroviral therapy in people with HIV. Version v3.0 of the immunoSEQ assay ran at survey level. Clones were sequenced by immunoSEQ multiplex PCR, and TCRdb holds only the in-frame ones, with some missing. This repertoire shows fewer than 35,000 clones, around 85% found once; its top ten account for roughly 4%. Sequencing used unsorted PBMCs, obtained around 3.3 years after starting antiretroviral therapy. The receptors were sampled from a man younger than 30 with HIV.

The chain carries TRBV9 and TRBJ2-2; weak D call: TRBD1 (7 bases). The CDR3 covers 17 residues. The V end lost 2 bases, the J end lost 1 base, and 15 bases lay between the germline ends. Germline CDR1 SGDLS, CDR2 YYNGEE. CDR3 nucleotides: TGTGCCAGCAGCGTCCAAAGGCAGGGGGGGAACACCGGGGAGCTGTTTTTT. Translation gives CASSVQRQGGNTGELFF. Drawing the rest from reference TRBV9 and TRBJ2-2, the complete variable domain is DSGVTQTPKHLITATGQRVTLRCSPRSGDLSVYWYQQSLDQGLQFLIQYYNGEERAKGNILERFSAQQFPDLHSELNLSSLELGDSALYFCASSVQRQGGNTGELFFGEGSRLTVL.

The V and J genes are TRBV10-3 and TRBJ2-1; tentative D call: TRBD1 (5 bases). V shed 6 bases and J shed 7 bases, with 10 bases lying between them. The CDR3 sequence is 12 residues long. CDR1 and CDR2 from the germline V gene are ENHRY and SYGVKD. This CDR3 is CAIRSTGNEQFF. CDR3 bases: TGTGCCATCAGGTCCACAGGAAATGAGCAGTTCTTC.

This chain connects TRBV4-1 to TRBJ1-3, with TRBD1 as a possible D gene (6 bases). The CDR3 is 20 residues long. V was pared by 3 bases and J by 4 bases, with 28 bases between. CDR1 is MGHRA and CDR2 is YSYEKL in the germline V gene. The CDR3 DNA reads as TGCGCCAGCAGCCAGAAGCAACAGGGACCCCCTTCCTTAGGCGGAAACACCATATATTTT. Encoded protein: CASSQKQQGPPSLGGNTIYF.

This rearrangement joins TRBV10-3 to TRBJ1-2; possible D gene TRBD1, 5 bases. V was trimmed by 4 bases and J by 4 bases, leaving 10 bases between them. Germline CDR1 and CDR2: ENHRY and SYGVKD. This CDR3 has 13 amino acids. In DNA form, the CDR3 reads TGTGCCATCAGTGGGGACGGCACCTATGGCTACACCTTC. Its protein product is CAISGDGTYGYTF.

The chain uses TRBV6-5 and TRBJ2-5; TRBD1 agrees at 9 bases. In germline, CDR1 is MNHEY, CDR2 SVGAGI. This CDR3 has 15 amino acids. V shed 6 bases, J shed 3 bases, and the junction held 8 bases outside the gene matches. CDR3 sequence (DNA): TGTGCCAGCAGACAGTACGGGACAGGGAAAGAGACCCAGTACTTC. As protein: CASRQYGTGKETQYF.

In this sample, this clone turned up a few times. The genes are TRBV4-1 and TRBJ1-2, with D unclear. Per the germline V gene, CDR1 is MGHRA and CDR2 is YSYEKL. Trimming cost V 2 bases and J 13 bases, with 14 bases left between them. CDR3 length: 12 amino acids. DNA of the CDR3: TGCGCCAGCAGCCAACCTACCGGGCCCTCCACCTTC. The encoded protein is CASSQPTGPSTF.

The chain carries TRBV7-8 and TRBJ1-1; the match to TRBD1 covers 8 bases. This CDR3 is built from 15 residues. V lost 5 bases, J lost 1 base, and 6 bases stayed unmatched. Germline V CDR1 and CDR2: SGHVS, FQNEAQ. The CDR3 is CASSPTQGANTEAFF. Written as DNA, the CDR3 is TGTGCCAGCAGCCCAACGCAGGGGGCGAACACTGAAGCTTTCTTT.

The chain has TRBV19 and TRBJ2-3; 10 positions match TRBD1. Looked up from germline, CDR1 is LNHDA and CDR2 is SQIVND (reference sequence). The CDR3 extends over 17 amino acids. Trimming removed 2 bases from V and 4 bases from J; junction bases left unmatched: 9. The CDR3 DNA reads TGTGCCAGTAGTATAAGGGACAGGGGCCCGGTTTCAGATACGCAGTATTTT. It encodes CASSIRDRGPVSDTQYF.

This sequence joins TRBV6-1 and TRBJ2-7; possibly TRBD1 for D (6 bases). Germline assignment: CDR1 MNHNS and CDR2 SASEGT. CDR3 length equals 14 residues. V dropped 1 base and J dropped 2 bases, with 9 bases sitting between them. The CDR3 is CASSEDTGTYEQYF. CDR3 coding DNA: TGTGCCAGCAGTGAAGATACAGGGACCTACGAGCAGTACTTC.

In DNA, the CDR3 is TGTGCCAGCACCCGCGAGGGGGAAGCTTTCTTT. It is translated as CASTREGEAFF. V is TRBV6-5 and J is TRBJ1-1, with TRBD1 as a possible D gene (5 bases). The CDR3 is 11 residues long. V shed 7 bases and J shed 8 bases, with 11 bases lying between them. In germline, CDR1 is MNHEY, CDR2 SVGAGI.

As DNA, the CDR3 is TGCGCCAGCAGCTTGAATGGACCTATAGGGGAAAAACTGTTTTTT. This encodes CASSLNGPIGEKLFF. V is TRBV5-1 and J is TRBJ1-4; D not resolved. The CDR3 length is 15 residues. Germline V lookup: CDR1 SGHRS, CDR2 YFSETQ. Between the trimmed V and J ends, which lost 1 base and 8 bases, there was a span of 15 bases.

The chain joins TRBV19 to TRBJ1-5; maybe TRBD1 (6 bases). CDR3 length: 15 amino acids. V lost 7 bases and J 9 bases, leaving 22 bases between the germline ends. The V gene's germline CDR1 is LNHDA and CDR2 SQIVND (reference sequence). CDR3 loop: CASKPGEGDTLPQHF. The CDR3 nucleotides are TGTGCCAGTAAGCCTGGAGAAGGGGACACGTTGCCCCAGCATTTT. Using reference TRBV19 and TRBJ1-5 for the parts outside the CDR3, the full variable domain is DGGITQSPKYLFRKEGQNVTLSCEQNLNHDAMYWYRQDPGQGLRLIYYSQIVNDFQKGDIAEGYSVSREKKESFPLTVTSAQKNPTAFYLCASKPGEGDTLPQHFGDGTRLSIL.

This clone was seen only once. The genes are TRBV27 and TRBJ2-7, with a tentative D call TRBD2 (5 bases). The germline gives CDR1 MNHEY, CDR2 SMNVEV (reference sequence). Between the trimmed V and J ends, which lost 5 bases and 0 bases, there was a span of 20 bases. The CDR3 consists of 17 residues. In DNA, the CDR3 is TGTGCCAGCAGTAAACACCGATCTGAGGGCAGCTCCTACGAGCAGTACTTC. Protein: CASSKHRSEGSSYEQYF.

Note on this clone: Different DNA sequences within this sample yield the same CDR3. The chain uses TRBV18 and TRBJ1-5, with 8 bases that match TRBD1. Looked up from germline, CDR1 is KGHSH and CDR2 is LQKENI. The V segment lost 3 bases and the J segment 3 bases; nucleotides outside the gene matches: 4. The CDR3 contains 15 residues. CDR3 coding DNA: TGTGCCAGCTCACCCAGGCAGGGGGCCAATCAGCCCCAGCATTTT. This gives the protein CASSPRQGANQPQHF.

V is TRBV18 and J is TRBJ1-1, with 7 bases lining up with TRBD1. Germline V CDR1 and CDR2: KGHSH, LQKENI. Unmatched junction bases numbered 9, after V lost 8 bases and J lost 6 bases. The CDR3 has 13 residues. The CDR3 loop is CASVRQGSAEAFF. CDR3 DNA sequence: TGTGCCAGCGTAAGACAGGGTAGCGCTGAAGCTTTCTTT.